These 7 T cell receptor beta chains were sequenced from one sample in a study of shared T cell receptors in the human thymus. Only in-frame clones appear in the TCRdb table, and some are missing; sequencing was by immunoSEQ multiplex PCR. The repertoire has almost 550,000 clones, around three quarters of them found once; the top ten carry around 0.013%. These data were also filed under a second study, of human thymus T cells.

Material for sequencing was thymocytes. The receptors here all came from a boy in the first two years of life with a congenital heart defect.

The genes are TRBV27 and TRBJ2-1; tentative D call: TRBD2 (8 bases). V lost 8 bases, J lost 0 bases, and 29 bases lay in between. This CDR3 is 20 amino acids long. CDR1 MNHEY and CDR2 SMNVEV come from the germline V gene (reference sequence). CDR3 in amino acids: CASREIHFTQGTSSYNEQFF. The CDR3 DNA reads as TGTGCCAGCCGAGAAATACACTTTACACAGGGGACTAGCTCCTACAATGAGCAGTTCTTC.

The CDR3 here is CASGLTSGRGGSSYEQYF. The CDR3 bases are TGTGCTAGTGGTTTGACCTCCGGACGGGGCGGGAGCTCCTACGAGCAGTACTTC. The J gene is TRBJ2-7, the V gene TRBV12-5; 7 nucleotides match TRBD2. This CDR3 comprises 18 residues. V gave up 2 bases and J gave up 0 bases; unmatched junction bases: 13. Per germline, CDR1 LGHNT and CDR2 FRNRAP.

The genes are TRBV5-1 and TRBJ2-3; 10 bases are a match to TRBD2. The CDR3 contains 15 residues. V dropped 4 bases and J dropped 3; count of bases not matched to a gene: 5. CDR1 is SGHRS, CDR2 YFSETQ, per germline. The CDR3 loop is CASSASGRGTDTQYF. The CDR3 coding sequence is TGCGCCAGCAGCGCTAGCGGGAGAGGAACAGATACGCAGTATTTT.

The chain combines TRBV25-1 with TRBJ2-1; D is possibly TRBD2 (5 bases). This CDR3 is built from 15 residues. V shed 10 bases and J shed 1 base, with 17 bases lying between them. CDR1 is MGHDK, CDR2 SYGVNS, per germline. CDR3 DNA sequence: TGTGCCACCCGGAAATCAAGCGGATCCTACAATGAGCAGTTCTTC. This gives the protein CATRKSSGSYNEQFF.

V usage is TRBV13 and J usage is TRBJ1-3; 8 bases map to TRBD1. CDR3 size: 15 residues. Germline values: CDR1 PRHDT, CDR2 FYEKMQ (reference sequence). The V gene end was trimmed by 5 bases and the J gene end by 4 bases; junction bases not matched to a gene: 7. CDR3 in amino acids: CASSLAGTGGNTIYF. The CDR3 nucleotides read TGTGCCAGCAGCCTAGCGGGGACAGGAGGAAACACCATATATTTT.

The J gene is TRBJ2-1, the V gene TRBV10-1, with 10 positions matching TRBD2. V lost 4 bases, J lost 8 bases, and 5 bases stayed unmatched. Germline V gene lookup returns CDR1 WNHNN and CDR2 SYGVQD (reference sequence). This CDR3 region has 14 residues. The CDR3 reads CASSGTSGKDEQFF. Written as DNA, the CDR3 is TGCGCCAGCAGTGGGACTAGCGGAAAAGATGAGCAGTTCTTC.

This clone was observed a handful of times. The CDR3 protein is CASSQDQGKPYEQYF. The CDR3 DNA is TGTGCCAGCAGCCAAGATCAGGGGAAACCCTACGAGCAGTACTTC. The gene calls are TRBV14 and TRBJ2-7, with a weak D call TRBD1 (6 bases). CDR1 SGHDN and CDR2 FVKESK come from the germline V gene. The CDR3 spans 15 residues. V was trimmed by 0 bases and J by 2 bases, leaving 11 bases between them.